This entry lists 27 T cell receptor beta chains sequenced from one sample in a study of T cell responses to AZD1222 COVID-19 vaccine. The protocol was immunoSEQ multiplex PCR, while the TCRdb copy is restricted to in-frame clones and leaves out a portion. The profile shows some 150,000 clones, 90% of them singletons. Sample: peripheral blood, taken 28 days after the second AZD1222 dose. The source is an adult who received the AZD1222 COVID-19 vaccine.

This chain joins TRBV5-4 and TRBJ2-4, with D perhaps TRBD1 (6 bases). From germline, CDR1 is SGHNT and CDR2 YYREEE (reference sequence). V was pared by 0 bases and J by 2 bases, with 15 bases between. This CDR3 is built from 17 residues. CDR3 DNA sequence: TGTGCCAGCAGCTTGGAGGCGACAGGACCATCCAAAAACATTCAGTACTTC. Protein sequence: CASSLEATGPSKNIQYF.

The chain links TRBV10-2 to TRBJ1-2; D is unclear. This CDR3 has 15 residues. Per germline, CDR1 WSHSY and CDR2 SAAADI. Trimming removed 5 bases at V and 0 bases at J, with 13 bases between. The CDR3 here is CASSTVGSANYGYTF. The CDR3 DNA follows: TGCGCCAGCAGTACCGTCGGATCAGCTAACTATGGCTACACCTTC.

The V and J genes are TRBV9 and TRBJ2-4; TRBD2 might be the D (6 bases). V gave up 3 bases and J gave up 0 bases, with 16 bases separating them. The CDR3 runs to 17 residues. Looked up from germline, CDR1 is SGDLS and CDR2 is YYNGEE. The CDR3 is CASSASTGDLAKNIQYF. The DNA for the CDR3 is TGTGCCAGCAGCGCGTCCACGGGAGACCTAGCCAAAAACATTCAGTACTTC.

The CDR3 DNA is TGCGCCAGCAGCCAAGAAACACCCGGGAGACTTGGCTACACCTTC. Protein: CASSQETPGRLGYTF. The chain uses TRBV4-1 and TRBJ1-2; D is undetermined. V lost 0 bases to trimming and J lost 7 bases, with 15 bases between them. Looked up from germline, CDR1 is MGHRA and CDR2 is YSYEKL. This CDR3 spans 15 amino acids.

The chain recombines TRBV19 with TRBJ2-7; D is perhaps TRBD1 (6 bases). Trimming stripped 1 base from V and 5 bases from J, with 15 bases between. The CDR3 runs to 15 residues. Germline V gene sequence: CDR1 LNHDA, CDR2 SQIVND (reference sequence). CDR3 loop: CASSIGQAADDEQYF. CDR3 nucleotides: TGTGCCAGTAGTATAGGACAGGCCGCTGACGACGAGCAGTACTTC.

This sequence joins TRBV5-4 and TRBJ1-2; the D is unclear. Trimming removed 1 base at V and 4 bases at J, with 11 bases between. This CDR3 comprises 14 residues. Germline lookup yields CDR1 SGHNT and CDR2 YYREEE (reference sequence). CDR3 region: CASSLFQGLYGYTF. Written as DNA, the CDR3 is TGTGCCAGCAGCTTGTTTCAAGGACTCTATGGCTACACCTTC.

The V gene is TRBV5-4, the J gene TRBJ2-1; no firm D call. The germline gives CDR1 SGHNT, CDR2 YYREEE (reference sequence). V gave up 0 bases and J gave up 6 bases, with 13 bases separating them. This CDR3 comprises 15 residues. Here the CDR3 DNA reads TGTGCCAGCAGCTTGGATTTAACTCGATCCAATGAGCAGTTCTTC. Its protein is CASSLDLTRSNEQFF. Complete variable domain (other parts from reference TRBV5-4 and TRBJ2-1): ETGVTQSPTHLIKTRGQQVTLRCSSQSGHNTVSWYQQALGQGPQFIFQYYREEENGRGNFPPRFSGLQFPNYSSELNVNALELDDSALYLCASSLDLTRSNEQFFGPGTRLTVL.

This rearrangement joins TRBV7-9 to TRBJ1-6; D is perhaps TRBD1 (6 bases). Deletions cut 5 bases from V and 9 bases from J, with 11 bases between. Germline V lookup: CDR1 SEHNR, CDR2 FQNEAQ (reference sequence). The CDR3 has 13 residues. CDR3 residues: CASSEYRVSPLHF. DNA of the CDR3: TGTGCCAGCAGCGAGTACAGGGTTTCACCCCTCCACTTT.

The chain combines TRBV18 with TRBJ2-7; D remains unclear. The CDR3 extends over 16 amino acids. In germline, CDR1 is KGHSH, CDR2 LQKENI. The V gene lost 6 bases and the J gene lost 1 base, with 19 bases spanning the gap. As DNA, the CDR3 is TGTGCCAGCTCCCCATCTCTCCGGACGCTTTCCTACGAGCAGTACTTC. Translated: CASSPSLRTLSYEQYF.

The CDR3 nucleotides read TGTGCTAGTGGTCCGCAAGCGGGAGCCATCAACAATGAGCAGTTCTTC. As protein: CASGPQAGAINNEQFF. This rearrangement joins TRBV12-5 to TRBJ2-1; TRBD2 matches at 8 bases. The length of the CDR3 is 16 residues. Unmatched junction bases numbered 11, after V lost 5 bases and J lost 5 bases. Germline assignment: CDR1 LGHNT and CDR2 FRNRAP.

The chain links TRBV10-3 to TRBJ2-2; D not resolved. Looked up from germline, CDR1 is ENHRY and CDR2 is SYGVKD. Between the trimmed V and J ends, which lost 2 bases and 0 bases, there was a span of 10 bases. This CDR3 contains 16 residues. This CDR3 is CAISERMLANTGELFF. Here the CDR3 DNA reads TGTGCCATCAGTGAGAGAATGCTAGCGAACACCGGGGAGCTGTTTTTT.

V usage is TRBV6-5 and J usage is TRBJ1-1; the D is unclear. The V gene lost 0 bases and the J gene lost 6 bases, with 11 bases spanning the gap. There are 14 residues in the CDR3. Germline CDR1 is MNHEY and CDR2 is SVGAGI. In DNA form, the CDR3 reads TGTGCCAGCAGTTACTCGATAAAGGGTCCTGAAGCTTTCTTT. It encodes CASSYSIKGPEAFF.

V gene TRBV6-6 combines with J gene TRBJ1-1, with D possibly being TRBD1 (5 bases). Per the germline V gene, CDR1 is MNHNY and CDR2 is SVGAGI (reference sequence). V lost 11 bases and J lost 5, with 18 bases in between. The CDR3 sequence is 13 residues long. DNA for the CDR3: TGTGCCGCGGGGTTGGGGACTAGGACTGAAGCTTTCTTT. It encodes CAAGLGTRTEAFF.

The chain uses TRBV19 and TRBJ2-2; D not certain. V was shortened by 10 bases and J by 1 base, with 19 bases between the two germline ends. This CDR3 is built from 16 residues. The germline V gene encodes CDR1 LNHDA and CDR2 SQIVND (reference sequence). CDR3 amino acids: CATSPQRQLNTGELFF. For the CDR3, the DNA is TGTGCCACATCCCCCCAACGGCAGTTGAACACCGGGGAGCTGTTTTTT. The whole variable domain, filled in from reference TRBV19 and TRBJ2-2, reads DGGITQSPKYLFRKEGQNVTLSCEQNLNHDAMYWYRQDPGQGLRLIYYSQIVNDFQKGDIAEGYSVSREKKESFPLTVTSAQKNPTAFYLCATSPQRQLNTGELFFGEGSRLTVL.

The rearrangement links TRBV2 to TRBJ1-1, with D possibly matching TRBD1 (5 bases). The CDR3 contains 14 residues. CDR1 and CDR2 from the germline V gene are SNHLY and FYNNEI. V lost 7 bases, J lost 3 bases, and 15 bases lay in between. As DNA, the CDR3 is TGTGCCAGCACACTGCAGGGTCTGGACACTGAAGCTTTCTTT. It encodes CASTLQGLDTEAFF.

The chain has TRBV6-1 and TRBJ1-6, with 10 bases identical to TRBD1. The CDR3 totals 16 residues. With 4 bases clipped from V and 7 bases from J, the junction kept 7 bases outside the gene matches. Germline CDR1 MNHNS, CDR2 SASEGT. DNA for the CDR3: TGTGCCAGCAGTGGTGGGACAGGGGCAGGGAATTCACCCCTCCACTTT. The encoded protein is CASSGGTGAGNSPLHF.

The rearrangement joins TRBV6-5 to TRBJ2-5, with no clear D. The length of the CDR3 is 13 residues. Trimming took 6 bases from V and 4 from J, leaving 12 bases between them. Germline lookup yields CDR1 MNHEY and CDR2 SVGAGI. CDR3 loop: CASSAPGRETQYF. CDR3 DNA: TGTGCCAGCAGCGCTCCGGGCCGAGAGACCCAGTACTTC.

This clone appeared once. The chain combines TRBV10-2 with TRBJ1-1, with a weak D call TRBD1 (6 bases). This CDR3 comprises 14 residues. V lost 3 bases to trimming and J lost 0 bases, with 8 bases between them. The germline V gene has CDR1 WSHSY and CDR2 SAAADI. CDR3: CASSDRGMNTEAFF. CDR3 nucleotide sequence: TGCGCCAGCAGTGACAGGGGCATGAACACTGAAGCTTTCTTT.

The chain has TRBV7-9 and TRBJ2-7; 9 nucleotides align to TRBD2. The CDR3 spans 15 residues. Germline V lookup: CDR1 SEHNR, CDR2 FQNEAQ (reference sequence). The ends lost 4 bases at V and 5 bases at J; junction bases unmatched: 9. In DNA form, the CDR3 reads TGTGCCAGCAGCTCTTTAGCGGGAGTCGTAGACGAGCAGTACTTC. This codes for CASSSLAGVVDEQYF.

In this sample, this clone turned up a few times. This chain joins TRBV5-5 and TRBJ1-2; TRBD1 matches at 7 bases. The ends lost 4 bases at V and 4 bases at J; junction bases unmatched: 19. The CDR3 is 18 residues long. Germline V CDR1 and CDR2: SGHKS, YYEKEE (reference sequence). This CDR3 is CASSPNIITRQGAYGYTF. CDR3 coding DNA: TGTGCCAGCAGCCCGAACATAATTACTAGACAGGGCGCCTATGGCTACACCTTC.

The CDR3 nucleotides read TGTGCCAGCTCACTGGGCTACAATGAGCAGTTCTTC. Translating gives CASSLGYNEQFF. This chain joins TRBV18 and TRBJ2-1; no reliable D call. CDR1 and CDR2 from the germline V gene are KGHSH and LQKENI. The CDR3 runs 12 residues. Trimming took 4 bases from V and 3 from J, leaving 4 bases between them.

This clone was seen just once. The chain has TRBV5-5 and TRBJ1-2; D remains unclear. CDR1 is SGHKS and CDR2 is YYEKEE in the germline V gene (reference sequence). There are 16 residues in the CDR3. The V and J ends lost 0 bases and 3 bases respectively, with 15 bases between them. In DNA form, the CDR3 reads TGTGCCAGCAGCTTGGGGTATCCCGACGGAGACTATGGCTACACCTTC. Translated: CASSLGYPDGDYGYTF.

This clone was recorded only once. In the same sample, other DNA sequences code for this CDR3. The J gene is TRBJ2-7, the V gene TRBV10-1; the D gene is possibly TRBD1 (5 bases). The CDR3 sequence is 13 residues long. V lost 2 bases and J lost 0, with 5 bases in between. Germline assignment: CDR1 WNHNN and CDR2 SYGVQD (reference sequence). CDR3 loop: CASSEQGSYEQYF. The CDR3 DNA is TGCGCCAGCAGTGAGCAGGGCTCCTACGAGCAGTACTTC.

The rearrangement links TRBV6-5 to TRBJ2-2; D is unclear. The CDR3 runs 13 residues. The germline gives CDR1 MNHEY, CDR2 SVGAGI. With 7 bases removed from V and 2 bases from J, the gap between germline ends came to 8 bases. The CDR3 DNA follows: TGTGCCAGCACCGACATCAACACCGGGGAGCTGTTTTTT. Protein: CASTDINTGELFF.

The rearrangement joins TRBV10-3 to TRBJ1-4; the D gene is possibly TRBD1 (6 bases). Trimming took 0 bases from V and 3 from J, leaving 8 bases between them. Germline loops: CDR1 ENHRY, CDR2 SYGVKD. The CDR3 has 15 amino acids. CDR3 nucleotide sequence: TGTGCCATCAGTGAGTCGGGGGCGTCTAATGAAAAACTGTTTTTT. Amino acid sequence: CAISESGASNEKLFF.

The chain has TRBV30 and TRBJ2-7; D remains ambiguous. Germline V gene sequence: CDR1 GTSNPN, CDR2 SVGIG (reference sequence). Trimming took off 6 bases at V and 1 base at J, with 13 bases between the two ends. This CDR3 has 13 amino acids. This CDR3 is CACQPLRSYEQYF. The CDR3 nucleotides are TGTGCCTGCCAGCCCCTGAGGTCCTACGAGCAGTACTTC.

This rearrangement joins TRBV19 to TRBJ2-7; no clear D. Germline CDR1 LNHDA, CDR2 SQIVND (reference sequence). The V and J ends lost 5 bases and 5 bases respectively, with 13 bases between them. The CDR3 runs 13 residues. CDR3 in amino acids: CASSEGSFHEQYF. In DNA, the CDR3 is TGTGCCAGTAGTGAAGGTAGTTTCCACGAGCAGTACTTC. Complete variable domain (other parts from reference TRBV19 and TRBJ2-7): DGGITQSPKYLFRKEGQNVTLSCEQNLNHDAMYWYRQDPGQGLRLIYYSQIVNDFQKGDIAEGYSVSREKKESFPLTVTSAQKNPTAFYLCASSEGSFHEQYFGPGTRLTVT.